This TCR beta chain was captured by sequencing in a study of cytomegalovirus exposure and HLA in healthy donors. Across the whole study: Drawn from HLA-typed donors, 80 million to 100 million unique TCRs were held in an early data release.

Study results and caveats: In an earlier analysis, in around 590 donors, most V segments appeared productive either ~87% or ~30% of the time. The authors later linked a missense DCLRE1C variant to TCR beta V- and J-gene trimming. Researchers catalogued approximately 170 TCR beta chains as cytomegalovirus-associated.

The PCR made use of 60 Vbeta and 13 Jbeta primers. Sequencing used immunoSEQ multiplex PCR; TCRdb keeps in-frame clones, though not all of them. The ten top clones account for roughly 2%, within a sample of some 140,000 clones. Trimming removed 5 bases from V and 10 bases from J; junction bases left unmatched: 15. The germline V gene encodes CDR1 SGHNT and CDR2 YENEEA. The CDR3 contains 17 residues. As to this clone: Its specificity is not known.

Sequencing used PBMCs. The receptor was isolated from a woman aged 55-69 years in good health and CMV-seronegative. This chain connects TRBV11-3 to TRBJ2-1, with 12 bases fitting TRBD1. CDR3 sequence: CASSQQGGQGAYGEQFF. The CDR3 nucleotides read TGTGCCAGCAGCCAACAAGGGGGACAGGGGGCGTACGGAGAGCAGTTCTTC.